The T cell receptor (beta chain) under discussion was sequenced for a study of cytomegalovirus exposure and HLA in healthy donors. Study observations and caveats: A missense variant in DCLRE1C was later tied to TCR beta V- and J-gene trimming. In a later analysis, several top co-occurrence clusters appeared linked to parvovirus B19, influenza, CMV and Epstein-Barr virus. Researchers catalogued over 150 TCR beta chains as cytomegalovirus-associated.

Vbeta (60) and Jbeta (13) primers were used in the PCR. Sequenced by immunoSEQ multiplex PCR; TCRdb stores in-frame clones only, minus some. The sample shows 150,000 to 200,000 clones, about 85% of them seen only once. Points on this clone: Its cognate antigen is unknown.

Healthy bone marrow donors made up the donor group. The germline gives CDR1 SGDLS, CDR2 YYNGEE. J lost 0 bases, V lost 0 bases, and 14 bases had no gene match. The CDR3 is made up of 21 amino acids. Sequenced material: PBMCs. The source of this sequence is a male donor in good health and CMV-seropositive. The chain combines TRBV9 with TRBJ2-2, with 10 bases fitting TRBD2. The CDR3 loop is CASSVGGWASGSLSNTGELFF. The CDR3 DNA reads TGTGCCAGCAGCGTAGGAGGGTGGGCTAGCGGGAGCCTATCGAACACCGGGGAGCTGTTTTTT.